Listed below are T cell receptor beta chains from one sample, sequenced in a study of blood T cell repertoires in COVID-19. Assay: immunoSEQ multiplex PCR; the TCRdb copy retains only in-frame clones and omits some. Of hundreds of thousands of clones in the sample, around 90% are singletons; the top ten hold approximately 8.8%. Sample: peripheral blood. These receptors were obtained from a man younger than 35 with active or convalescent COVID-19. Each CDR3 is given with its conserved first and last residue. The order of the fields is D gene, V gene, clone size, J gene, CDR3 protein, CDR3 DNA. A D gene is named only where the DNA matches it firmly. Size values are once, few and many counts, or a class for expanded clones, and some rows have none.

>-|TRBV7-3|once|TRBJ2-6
CASSPMPPLLPSGANVLTF
TGTGCCAGCAGCCCGATGCCGCCGCTACTTCCCTCTGGGGCCAACGTCCTGACTTTC
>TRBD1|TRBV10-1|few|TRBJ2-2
CASSDRDRGTGELFF
TGCGCCAGCAGCGACCGGGACAGGGGCACCGGGGAGCTGTTTTTT
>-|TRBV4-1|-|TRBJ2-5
CASSQEERGAATQYF
TGCGCCAGCAGCCAAGAGGAACGGGGGGCCGCGACCCAGTACTTC
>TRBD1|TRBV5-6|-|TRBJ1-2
CASSRQGENYGYTF
TGTGCCAGCAGCAGACAGGGAGAAAACTATGGCTACACCTTC
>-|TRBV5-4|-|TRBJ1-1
CASSSRRGGTEAFF
TGTGCCAGCAGCTCCCGGCGGGGGGGCACTGAAGCTTTCTTT
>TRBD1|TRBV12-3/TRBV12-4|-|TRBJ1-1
CASTLTGSEAFF
TGTGCCAGCACATTGACAGGGAGTGAAGCTTTCTTT
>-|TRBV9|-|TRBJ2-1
CASSPEERYNEQFF
TGTGCCAGCAGCCCAGAGGAGAGATACAATGAGCAGTTCTTC
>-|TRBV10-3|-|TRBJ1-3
CAITYSPGTTGNTIYF
TGTGCCATCACCTACTCCCCCGGGACAACTGGAAACACCATATATTTT
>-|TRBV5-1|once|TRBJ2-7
CASSSIPDRTYEQYF
TGCGCCAGCAGTTCTATCCCGGACAGAACCTACGAGCAGTACTTC
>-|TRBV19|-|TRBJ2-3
CASSPGVAPDTQYF
TGTGCCAGTAGTCCCGGGGTAGCACCAGATACGCAGTATTTT
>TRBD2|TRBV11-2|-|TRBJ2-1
CASRAGGPLDEQFF
TGTGCCAGCAGGGCGGGGGGGCCGCTTGATGAGCAGTTCTTC
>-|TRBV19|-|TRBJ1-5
CASSIPQGGNQPQHF
TGTGCCAGTAGTATTCCGCAGGGTGGCAATCAGCCCCAGCATTTT
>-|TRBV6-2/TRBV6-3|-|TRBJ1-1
CASSYSWAGATEAFF
TGTGCCAGCAGTTACTCGTGGGCGGGGGCCACTGAAGCTTTCTTT
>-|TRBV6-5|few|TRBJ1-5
CASAGNSDQPQHF
TGTGCCAGCGCAGGGAACTCCGATCAGCCCCAGCATTTT
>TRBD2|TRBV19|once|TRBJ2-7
CASSIVLAGGEQYF
TGTGCCAGTAGTATAGTCCTAGCGGGGGGCGAGCAGTACTTC
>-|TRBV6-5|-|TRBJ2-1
CASRPGQPSYNEQFF
TGTGCCAGCAGGCCCGGACAGCCCTCCTACAATGAGCAGTTCTTC
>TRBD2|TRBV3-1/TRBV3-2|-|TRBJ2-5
CASSPTSGGQFQETQYF
TGTGCCAGCAGCCCGACTAGCGGGGGGCAGTTCCAAGAGACCCAGTACTTC
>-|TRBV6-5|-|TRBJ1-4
CASSYVKGVDEKLFF
TGTGCCAGCAGTTACGTAAAGGGGGTAGATGAAAAACTGTTTTTT
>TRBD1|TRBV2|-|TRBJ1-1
CASSEDRGNEAFF
TGTGCCAGCAGTGAAGACAGGGGGAATGAAGCTTTCTTT
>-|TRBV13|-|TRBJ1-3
CASSLSGDSGNTIYF
TGTGCCAGCAGCTTGAGCGGGGACTCTGGAAACACCATATATTTT
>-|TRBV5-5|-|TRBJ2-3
CASSPRDSRTDTQYF
TGTGCCAGCAGCCCGAGGGACTCCCGCACAGATACGCAGTATTTT